These T cell receptor beta chains were read from a single sample in a study of blood T cell repertoires in COVID-19. The protocol was immunoSEQ multiplex PCR, while the TCRdb copy is restricted to in-frame clones and leaves out a portion. The data contain about 220,000 clones, around 81% of them singletons. What was sequenced was peripheral blood. The receptors stem from a human donor in a cohort sampled during active COVID-19. The CDR3 runs from the conserved cysteine through the conserved F or W. Each record gives: clone size, V gene, CDR3 length, J gene, D gene, CDR3 protein, CDR3 DNA. The D gene is left open where the match is weak. Size values are once, few and many counts, or a class for expanded clones, and some rows have none.

NA	TRBV19	15	TRBJ2-5	NA	CASSYAGTGGETQYF	TGTGCCAGTAGTTACGCCGGGACTGGAGGGGAGACCCAGTACTTC
NA	TRBV5-1	16	TRBJ2-3	TRBD2	CATTVSGGGVGDTQYF	TGCGCCACCACAGTTAGCGGGGGTGGCGTGGGTGATACGCAGTATTTT
NA	TRBV19	15	TRBJ1-1	NA	CASSIMFEGGTEAFF	TGTGCCAGTAGTATCATGTTCGAGGGCGGCACTGAAGCTTTCTTT
NA	TRBV11-2	16	TRBJ2-1	TRBD2	CASSPDRVGTSGRTFF	TGTGCCAGCAGCCCAGACAGGGTAGGGACTAGCGGGAGGACGTTCTTC
NA	TRBV2	18	TRBJ1-1	NA	CASSEAQATTVPDTEAFF	TGTGCCAGCAGTGAAGCCCAGGCAACGACAGTTCCGGACACTGAAGCTTTCTTT
NA	TRBV27	16	TRBJ2-1	TRBD1	CASRAQGAALHQEQFF	TGTGCCAGCAGGGCCCAGGGGGCGGCTCTTCACCAGGAGCAGTTCTTC
few	TRBV27	16	TRBJ2-2	NA	CASSFQRAANTGELFF	TGTGCCAGCAGTTTTCAGCGGGCGGCTAACACCGGGGAGCTGTTTTTT
NA	TRBV2	18	TRBJ2-5	TRBD1	CASSLVAVGQVEWETQYF	TGTGCCAGCAGTCTAGTTGCAGTAGGACAGGTCGAGTGGGAGACCCAGTACTTC
NA	TRBV19	13	TRBJ2-4	NA	CATQQGWKNIQYF	TGTGCCACACAGCAGGGGTGGAAAAACATTCAGTACTTC
NA	TRBV9	15	TRBJ2-7	TRBD1	CASSTTGTGAYEQYF	TGTGCCAGCAGCACTACCGGGACAGGGGCCTACGAGCAGTACTTC
NA	TRBV16	13	TRBJ1-2	NA	CASSPNPNYGYTF	TGTGCCAGCAGCCCTAACCCCAACTATGGCTACACCTTC
NA	TRBV6-5	16	TRBJ1-6	NA	CASSYSIGSYNSPLHF	TGTGCCAGCAGTTACTCGATCGGCTCCTATAATTCACCCCTCCACTTT
NA	TRBV5-1	19	TRBJ2-5	TRBD2	CASSLAPRGAGGYQETQYF	TGCGCCAGCAGCTTGGCCCCCAGGGGAGCGGGGGGGTACCAAGAGACCCAGTACTTC
NA	TRBV5-1	16	TRBJ2-1	TRBD2	CASSPHRTSGANEQFF	TGCGCCAGCAGCCCACACCGGACTAGCGGGGCCAATGAGCAGTTCTTC
NA	TRBV24-1	14	TRBJ2-2	NA	CATSVDSNTGELFF	TGTGCCACCAGTGTAGATTCGAACACCGGGGAGCTGTTTTTT
few	TRBV7-2	14	TRBJ1-3	NA	CASSLGGAGNTIYF	TGTGCCAGCAGCTTAGGGGGCGCGGGAAACACCATATATTTT
NA	TRBV6-5	15	TRBJ2-3	NA	CASSYSVGLEDTQYF	TGTGCCAGCAGTTACTCCGTAGGCCTAGAGGATACGCAGTATTTT
NA	TRBV19	15	TRBJ2-5	TRBD2	CASSIVAGVRETQYF	TGTGCCAGTAGTATCGTGGCGGGAGTGAGGGAGACCCAGTACTTC
NA	TRBV3-1/TRBV3-2	15	TRBJ2-5	NA	CASSQHIRGAETQYF	TGTGCCAGCAGCCAACATATCAGGGGTGCCGAGACCCAGTACTTC
NA	TRBV5-4	15	TRBJ1-2	TRBD1	CASSLVGQGAYGYTF	TGTGCCAGCAGCTTGGTAGGACAGGGGGCTTATGGCTACACCTTC
NA	TRBV7-2	15	TRBJ2-3	TRBD2	CASSLSSGGVDTQYF	TGTGCCAGCAGCTTAAGTAGCGGGGGAGTGGATACGCAGTATTTT
NA	TRBV4-3	15	TRBJ2-1	NA	CASSQEGTAYNEQFF	TGCGCCAGCAGCCAAGAGGGTACAGCCTACAATGAGCAGTTCTTC
NA	TRBV6-5	14	TRBJ1-1	NA	CASSYLQGITEAFF	TGTGCCAGCAGTTACCTACAGGGTATCACTGAAGCTTTCTTT
NA	TRBV19	17	TRBJ2-1	TRBD2	CASSIGGAGALKREQFF	TGTGCCAGTAGTATAGGGGGAGCGGGGGCCCTCAAGAGAGAGCAGTTCTTC
once	TRBV27	17	TRBJ1-6	NA	CASSLWGESSYNSPLHF	TGTGCCAGCAGTTTATGGGGGGAGAGCTCCTATAATTCACCCCTCCACTTT
NA	TRBV5-8	14	TRBJ1-2	NA	CASSLARGVYGYTF	TGTGCCAGCAGCTTGGCACGAGGTGTATATGGCTACACCTTC
NA	TRBV28	14	TRBJ2-7	TRBD2	CASSFSSGEYEQYF	TGTGCCAGCAGTTTCTCTAGCGGGGAGTACGAGCAGTACTTC
NA	TRBV11-3	15	TRBJ2-7	TRBD1	CASSLAGTGAYEQYF	TGTGCCAGCAGCTTAGCCGGGACAGGGGCCTACGAGCAGTACTTC
NA	TRBV6-5	12	TRBJ2-7	NA	CASTGLLYEQYF	TGTGCCAGTACAGGGCTTCTCTACGAGCAGTACTTC
NA	TRBV6-5	14	TRBJ2-7	TRBD2	CASSLSGGPYEQYF	TGTGCCAGCAGCCTTAGCGGGGGCCCTTACGAGCAGTACTTC
NA	TRBV7-2	15	TRBJ2-7	TRBD2	CASSLGTSGVYEQYF	TGTGCCAGCAGCTTAGGGACTAGCGGGGTCTACGAGCAGTACTTC
once	TRBV11-2	17	TRBJ2-1	NA	CASSLVMGLKGHNEQFF	TGTGCCAGCAGCTTAGTCATGGGGCTAAAGGGGCACAATGAGCAGTTCTTC
NA	TRBV7-8	15	TRBJ2-7	TRBD1	CASSHGQGVSNEQYF	TGTGCCAGCAGCCACGGACAGGGAGTTAGCAACGAGCAGTACTTC
NA	TRBV28	16	TRBJ2-6	NA	CASSLYEDSGANVLTF	TGTGCCAGCAGTTTATACGAGGACTCTGGGGCCAACGTCCTGACTTTC
NA	TRBV5-1	14	TRBJ2-7	TRBD2	CASSLDASGYEQYF	TGCGCCAGCAGCTTGGATGCTAGCGGCTACGAGCAGTACTTC
NA	TRBV6-2/TRBV6-3	15	TRBJ2-3	NA	CASSYGGFSTDTQYF	TGTGCCAGCAGTTACGGGGGGTTTAGCACAGATACGCAGTATTTT
NA	TRBV5-4	13	TRBJ2-5	NA	CASTPGGMETQYF	TGTGCCAGCACCCCCGGGGGAATGGAGACCCAGTACTTC
NA	TRBV6-2/TRBV6-3	19	TRBJ2-3	TRBD2	CASSYPLQRLAGGPDTQYF	TGTGCCAGCAGTTACCCCCTACAAAGACTAGCGGGGGGCCCAGATACGCAGTATTTT
NA	TRBV6-1	14	TRBJ2-7	NA	CASSEQQRHYEQYF	TGTGCCAGCAGTGAACAACAGAGACACTACGAGCAGTACTTC
NA	TRBV2	13	TRBJ1-1	TRBD1	CATDRGRSTEAFF	TGTGCCACGGACAGGGGCCGAAGCACTGAAGCTTTCTTT
NA	TRBV5-6	16	TRBJ2-1	TRBD1	CASSGEGDRGSLEQFF	TGTGCCAGCAGCGGGGAGGGGGACAGGGGTAGCCTTGAGCAGTTCTTC
once	TRBV18	13	TRBJ1-2	TRBD1	CASSPDRAGGYTF	TGTGCCAGCTCACCGGACAGGGCCGGGGGCTACACCTTC
few	TRBV3-1/TRBV3-2	13	TRBJ1-1	NA	CASSRQMNTEAFF	TGTGCCAGCAGCAGACAGATGAACACTGAAGCTTTCTTT
NA	TRBV19	16	TRBJ1-2	TRBD1	CASSTQFVRDRVGYTF	TGTGCCAGTAGTACCCAATTCGTGCGGGACAGGGTTGGCTACACCTTC
NA	TRBV19	15	TRBJ2-1	TRBD2	CASSFSGGPYNEQFF	TGTGCCAGTAGCTTTAGCGGGGGGCCTTACAATGAGCAGTTCTTC
once	TRBV3-1/TRBV3-2	16	TRBJ1-4	NA	CASSEASAGVGEKLFF	TGTGCCAGCAGCGAAGCGTCGGCAGGGGTGGGTGAAAAACTGTTTTTT
NA	TRBV5-1	16	TRBJ1-4	NA	CASNSGGSGTNEKLFF	TGCGCCAGCAATTCGGGAGGGAGCGGGACTAATGAAAAACTGTTTTTT
NA	TRBV7-2	15	TRBJ2-5	TRBD2	CASSLGLAGQETQYF	TGTGCCAGCAGCTTAGGTCTAGCGGGGCAAGAGACCCAGTACTTC
NA	TRBV7-2	15	TRBJ1-3	TRBD1	CASSIDSGGGNTIYF	TGTGCCAGCAGCATAGACTCAGGGGGAGGAAACACCATATATTTT